A single sample is the source of the 8 T cell receptor beta chains below, sequenced in a study of Tregs in tolerant kidney transplant recipients. Profiling relied on immunoSEQ multiplex PCR, and the TCRdb table lists in-frame clones only, not all of them. Found here are tens of thousands of clones, roughly 90% of them singletons; the top ten hold about 1.6%. Mixed chimerism was transient after nonmyeloablative marrow transplants from related graft donors. This specimen was CD4+ T cells from blood (PBMCs), taken 24 months after the transplant. The receptors derive from a human patient who received a combined kidney and bone marrow transplant. Some T cells here may be from the graft donor.

The chain is built from TRBV4-3 and TRBJ1-2; D possibly corresponds to TRBD1 (5 bases). CDR3 size: 15 residues. V shed 0 bases and J shed 0 bases, with 8 bases lying between them. Germline CDR1 is LGHNA and CDR2 is YSLEER. The CDR3 nucleotides read TGCGCCAGCAGCCAAGATGGGGCTACTAACTATGGCTACACCTTC. Amino acid sequence: CASSQDGATNYGYTF.

The chain combines TRBV7-2 with TRBJ2-3; 7 bases map to TRBD2. The V gene's germline CDR1 is SGHTA and CDR2 FQGNSA. V lost 1 base and J lost 4; bases outside the gene matches: 5. The CDR3 consists of 15 residues. The CDR3 spells CASSLVVGGSDTQYF. CDR3 DNA sequence: TGTGCCAGCAGCTTAGTCGTCGGGGGGTCAGATACGCAGTATTTT.

This clone was detected once. The rearrangement uses TRBV7-8 and TRBJ2-2; 8 bases map to TRBD1. The CDR3 spans 18 residues. V was pared by 5 bases and J by 1 base, with 12 bases of the junction left unmatched. Germline CDR1 SGHVS, CDR2 FQNEAQ. CDR3 nucleotide sequence: TGTGCCAGCAGCGTCCTGACAGGGGCGATTTTGAACACCGGGGAGCTGTTTTTT. Its translation: CASSVLTGAILNTGELFF. Variable domain in full (rest from reference TRBV7-8 and TRBJ2-2): GAGVSQSPRYKVAKRGQDVALRCDPISGHVSLFWYQQALGQGPEFLTYFQNEAQLDKSGLPSDRFFAERPEGSVSTLKIQRTQQEDSAVYLCASSVLTGAILNTGELFFGEGSRLTVL.

This clone appeared once. The chain uses TRBV5-1 and TRBJ1-6; 8 bases agree with TRBD1. From germline, CDR1 is SGHRS and CDR2 YFSETQ. The junction had 6 bases not matched to a gene; V was cut back by 4 bases and J by 6 bases. This CDR3 region has 15 residues. This CDR3 is CASSSGQGGNSPLHF. CDR3 bases: TGCGCCAGCAGCAGCGGACAGGGCGGTAATTCACCCCTCCACTTT.

The chain joins TRBV4-2 to TRBJ1-3, with D uncertain. The V and J ends lost 4 bases and 5 bases respectively, with 9 bases between them. Germline V gene data show CDR1 as LGHNA and CDR2 as YNFKEQ. The CDR3 length is 13 residues. As DNA, the CDR3 is TGTGCCAGCAGCCCCTCCGGGAGAAACACCATATATTTT. Its translation: CASSPSGRNTIYF.

The genes are TRBV7-3 and TRBJ2-3; TRBD1 agrees at 7 bases. Losses at the gene ends were 3 bases for V and 4 bases for J; bases not matched to a gene: 10. CDR3 length: 16 amino acids. Germline-derived CDR1 and CDR2 are SGHTA and FQGTGA. The CDR3 here is CASSFDRERSADTQYF. For the CDR3, the DNA is TGTGCCAGCAGCTTTGACAGGGAGCGATCCGCAGATACGCAGTATTTT.

This chain uses TRBV7-2 with TRBJ2-5, with D perhaps matching TRBD1 (5 bases). The germline V gene encodes CDR1 SGHTA and CDR2 FQGNSA. Trimming cost V 1 base and J 3 bases, with 12 bases left between them. The CDR3 is 15 amino acids. The CDR3 DNA is TGTGCCAGCAGCTTAGGTTTCGCCAGGGAAGAGACCCAGTACTTC. It yields the protein CASSLGFAREETQYF.

This clone was observed once. The chain has TRBV5-1 and TRBJ2-7; 9 nucleotides line up with TRBD1. With 5 bases clipped from V and 4 bases from J, the junction kept 7 bases outside the gene matches. The CDR3 has 14 residues. Germline lookup yields CDR1 SGHRS and CDR2 YFSETQ. The CDR3 loop reads CASRPGQGLYEQYF. The CDR3 nucleotides are TGCGCCAGCAGACCGGGACAGGGTTTGTACGAGCAGTACTTC.